Each of the 32 T cell receptor beta chains below was sequenced from the same sample in a study of blood T cell repertoires in COVID-19. Here immunoSEQ multiplex PCR was the method, and the copy in TCRdb shows in-frame clones only, minus some. The repertoire holds over 400,000 clones, with 70% to 90% as singletons. The specimen was peripheral blood. The source of these receptors is a human donor in a cohort sampled during active COVID-19.

The chain has TRBV6-1 and TRBJ2-7; 12 nucleotides match TRBD2. Germline V gives CDR1 MNHNS, CDR2 SASEGT. The ends lost 3 bases at V and 1 base at J; junction bases unmatched: 1. The CDR3 spans 15 residues. Here the CDR3 reads CASSEGLAGSYEQYF. CDR3 nucleotide sequence: TGTGCCAGCAGTGAGGGACTAGCGGGTTCCTACGAGCAGTACTTC.

V gene TRBV24-1 combines with J gene TRBJ2-1, with 13 bases fitting TRBD2. Unmatched junction bases numbered 8, after V lost 8 bases and J lost 8 bases. In germline, CDR1 is KGHDR, CDR2 SFDVKD. The CDR3 is 15 amino acids. CDR3 sequence: CATTRRLAGGDEQFF. The CDR3 region has the DNA TGTGCCACCACCCGGCGACTAGCGGGAGGCGATGAGCAGTTCTTC.

The chain recombines TRBV6-5 with TRBJ1-6; D ambiguous. Trimming removed 0 bases at V and 7 bases at J, with 13 bases between. Germline CDR1 MNHEY, CDR2 SVGAGI. This CDR3 spans 16 amino acids. CDR3 DNA: TGTGCCAGCAGTTACTCGCTCGCTTCCGGGAATTCACCCCTCCACTTT. Protein: CASSYSLASGNSPLHF.

On this clone itself: One end of the junction varies from germline; a read error may be responsible. This chain uses TRBV7-7 with TRBJ2-7; 9 bases map to TRBD2. The germline V gene has CDR1 SSHAT and CDR2 FNYEAQ (reference sequence). There are 14 residues in the CDR3. CDR3 in DNA: TGTGCTAGCAGCCAGACTAGCGGAAGCTACGAGCAGTACTTC. This encodes CASSQTSGSYEQYF.

The chain couples TRBV6-1 to TRBJ2-2; 10 nucleotides match TRBD2. This CDR3 comprises 16 residues. CDR1 and CDR2 from the germline V gene are MNHNS and SASEGT. The trim removed 3 bases at V and 4 bases at J, leaving 5 bases unmatched. The CDR3 loop is CASSEQAGGITGELFF. CDR3 in DNA: TGTGCCAGCAGTGAGCAAGCGGGAGGGATCACCGGGGAGCTGTTTTTT.

V usage is TRBV29-1 and J usage is TRBJ2-1, with D perhaps TRBD2 (6 bases). The CDR3 contains 19 residues. The germline CDR1 and CDR2 sequences are SQVTM and ANQGSEA. Trimming left V 4 bases short and J 0 bases short, with 25 bases between. The CDR3 DNA reads TGCAGCGTTGGGTCGGAGGGTGGGGACCTGCGGGGCTCCTACAATGAGCAGTTCTTC. Translated: CSVGSEGGDLRGSYNEQFF.

This clone was detected only once. The rearrangement joins TRBV6-6 to TRBJ1-4, with 10 bases that match TRBD1. CDR1 is MNHNY, CDR2 SVGAGI, per germline (reference sequence). This CDR3 has 15 amino acids. Trimming cost V 6 bases and J 7 bases; bases outside gene matches: 8. CDR3 in DNA: TGTGCCAGCAGCTACGACAGGGGGCGCGGTGAAAAACTGTTTTTT. Encoded protein: CASSYDRGRGEKLFF.

V gene TRBV9 combines with J gene TRBJ1-1; D is undetermined. Germline V lookup: CDR1 SGDLS, CDR2 YYNGEE. The V end lost 0 bases, the J end lost 6 bases, and 15 bases lay between the germline ends. This CDR3 contains 15 residues. Here the CDR3 DNA reads TGTGCCAGCAGCGTAGAAACAGTACCTCGCGCTGAAGCTTTCTTT. Protein: CASSVETVPRAEAFF.

The chain uses TRBV18 and TRBJ1-3; 8 bases match TRBD1. This CDR3 has 17 residues. The germline gives CDR1 KGHSH, CDR2 LQKENI. The V and J ends lost 7 bases and 0 bases, in that order; junction bases with no gene match: 11. CDR3 amino acids: CASLPGTGLLSGNTIYF. The DNA for the CDR3 is TGTGCCAGCTTACCCGGGACAGGACTGCTCTCTGGAAACACCATATATTTT.

The CDR3 spells CASSSDRGGYNSGYTF. The CDR3 bases are TGTGCCAGCAGTTCTGACAGGGGGGGATATAATTCTGGCTACACCTTC. The rearrangement joins TRBV6-5 to TRBJ1-2; the match to TRBD1 covers 9 bases. Germline V gene lookup returns CDR1 MNHEY and CDR2 SVGAGI. CDR3 length equals 16 residues. The ends lost 4 bases at V and 7 bases at J; junction bases unmatched: 13.

In its sample, this clone was seen once. V and J are TRBV9 and TRBJ2-2, with 9 nucleotides matching TRBD2. CDR1 and CDR2 from the germline V gene are SGDLS and YYNGEE. With V trimmed by 2 bases and J by 0 bases, 8 bases remained unmatched. The CDR3 consists of 18 residues. This CDR3 reads CASSVPSGNRANTGELFF. As DNA, the CDR3 is TGTGCCAGCAGCGTCCCTAGCGGGAACCGCGCGAACACCGGGGAGCTGTTTTTT.

The chain employs TRBV18 and TRBJ1-1; possibly TRBD1 for D (5 bases). The CDR3 length is 14 residues. Germline V gene sequence: CDR1 KGHSH, CDR2 LQKENI. Trimming pared 6 bases from V and 1 base from J, leaving 12 bases between. Here the CDR3 reads CASSTGRGNTEAFF. In DNA form, the CDR3 reads TGTGCCAGCTCCACCGGGAGGGGGAACACTGAAGCTTTCTTT.

In nucleotides, the CDR3 is TGTGCCAGCAGCTCAGGACAGCTTTCCTACAATGAGCAGTTCTTC. Residues: CASSSGQLSYNEQFF. The J gene is TRBJ2-1, the V gene TRBV7-9, with D possibly being TRBD1 (6 bases). CDR1 and CDR2 from the germline V gene are SEHNR and FQNEAQ (reference sequence). Trimming shortened V by 4 bases and J by 1 base, and 11 bases separated the two germline ends. The length of the CDR3 is 15 residues. Variable domain in full (rest from reference TRBV7-9 and TRBJ2-1): DTGVSQNPRHKITKRGQNVTFRCDPISEHNRLYWYRQTLGQGPEFLTYFQNEAQLEKSRLLSDRFSAERPKGSFSTLEIQRTEQGDSAMYLCASSSGQLSYNEQFFGPGTRLTVL.

V and J are TRBV7-9 and TRBJ2-7; weak D call: TRBD1 (5 bases). Germline CDR1 reads SEHNR; CDR2 reads FQNEAQ (reference sequence). Trimming took 2 bases from V and 6 from J, leaving 11 bases between them. This CDR3 spans 13 amino acids. This CDR3 is CASSLNRQGEQYF. CDR3 coding DNA: TGTGCCAGCAGCTTAAACAGGCAGGGCGAGCAGTACTTC.

This chain joins TRBV7-2 and TRBJ2-7, with 9 bases lining up with TRBD1. This CDR3 is 13 amino acids long. CDR1 SGHTA and CDR2 FQGNSA come from the germline V gene. V shed 7 bases and J 4 bases; nucleotides not matched to a gene: 5. The CDR3 region has the DNA TGTGCCAGCACTGACAGGGGGGTATACGAGCAGTACTTC. Encoded protein: CASTDRGVYEQYF.

The DNA of the CDR3 is TGTGCCATCAGTGCTGGGACAGGGTCCTACGAGCAGTACTTC. Amino acids: CAISAGTGSYEQYF. The chain combines TRBV10-3 with TRBJ2-7; 9 positions match TRBD1. Unmatched junction bases numbered 2, after V lost 4 bases and J lost 1 base. The germline gives CDR1 ENHRY, CDR2 SYGVKD. The CDR3 contains 14 residues.

The genes are TRBV9 and TRBJ1-6, with D uncertain. Germline V CDR1 and CDR2: SGDLS, YYNGEE. Trimming took 4 bases from V and 5 from J, leaving 16 bases between them. There are 16 residues in the CDR3. CDR3 nucleotide sequence: TGTGCCAGCAGCCAGGCCGATGGTAGTAATAATTCACCCCTCCACTTT. Translation gives CASSQADGSNNSPLHF. The full variable domain, completed using reference TRBV9 and TRBJ1-6, is DSGVTQTPKHLITATGQRVTLRCSPRSGDLSVYWYQQSLDQGLQFLIQYYNGEERAKGNILERFSAQQFPDLHSELNLSSLELGDSALYFCASSQADGSNNSPLHFGNGTRLTVT.

The V call is TRBV11-1, the J call TRBJ2-1; 7 positions agree with TRBD1. The CDR3 sequence is 16 residues long. V lost 2 bases to trimming and J lost 0 bases; unmatched junction nucleotides: 4. CDR1 SGHAT and CDR2 FQDESV come from the germline V gene (reference sequence). The CDR3 sequence is CASSLQGVSSYNEQFF. The CDR3 region has the DNA TGTGCCAGCAGCTTACAGGGGGTGAGCTCCTACAATGAGCAGTTCTTC.

The V call is TRBV12-3 or TRBV12-4, the J call TRBJ1-4; maybe TRBD1 (5 bases). The germline V and J ends were trimmed by 3 bases and 8 bases, with 7 bases remaining between them. CDR3 length: 12 residues. The CDR3 protein is CASSLGGEKLFF. The CDR3, as DNA: TGTGCCAGCAGTTTGGGGGGAGAAAAACTGTTTTTT.

This sequence joins TRBV27 and TRBJ1-1; D may be TRBD1 (5 bases). CDR3 size: 13 residues. Germline lookup yields CDR1 MNHEY and CDR2 SMNVEV (reference sequence). Between the trimmed V and J ends, which lost 4 bases and 5 bases, there was a span of 11 bases. This CDR3 reads CASSSTDSTEAFF. CDR3 DNA: TGTGCCAGCAGTTCCACCGACAGTACTGAAGCTTTCTTT.

Points on this clone: Within the sample, other DNA sequences also encode this same CDR3. The V gene is TRBV11-3, the J gene TRBJ2-2; D ambiguous. With 2 bases removed from V and 4 bases from J, the gap between germline ends came to 5 bases. This CDR3 comprises 13 residues. The V gene's germline CDR1 is SGHNT and CDR2 YENEEA. This CDR3 is CASSLRGTGELFF. For the CDR3, the DNA is TGTGCCAGCAGCTTAAGAGGCACCGGGGAGCTGTTTTTT.

The genes are TRBV3-1 (or the pseudogene TRBV3-2) and TRBJ1-2, with unresolved D. CDR3 length equals 12 residues. Germline V gives CDR1 LGHDT, CDR2 YNNKEL (reference sequence). V was trimmed by 4 bases and J by 6 bases, leaving 9 bases between them. CDR3 sequence (DNA): TGTGCCAGCAGCCTGCGGGGAGATGGCTACACCTTC. It specifies CASSLRGDGYTF.

The rearrangement joins TRBV6-5 to TRBJ2-2; TRBD2 matches 10 bases. The CDR3 loop spans 14 amino acids. V gave up 6 bases and J gave up 6 bases; unmatched junction bases: 4. Germline-derived CDR1 and CDR2 are MNHEY and SVGAGI. This CDR3 reads CASRGTSDPGELFF. CDR3 DNA: TGTGCCAGCAGAGGGACTAGCGATCCCGGGGAGCTGTTTTTT.

This chain joins TRBV7-2 and TRBJ1-5, with a possible D match to TRBD1 (6 bases). The CDR3 sequence is 18 residues long. Deletions cut 1 base from V and 0 bases from J, with 16 bases between. Germline CDR1 reads SGHTA; CDR2 reads FQGNSA. The chain's CDR3 is CASSLGSTGAYSNQPQHF. CDR3 coding DNA: TGTGCCAGCAGCTTAGGGTCGACAGGAGCCTATAGCAATCAGCCCCAGCATTTT.

The V call is TRBV7-8, the J call TRBJ1-5; the D gene is possibly TRBD1 (5 bases). V was clipped by 2 bases and J by 7 bases, with 21 bases between them. Germline V gene sequence: CDR1 SGHVS, CDR2 FQNEAQ. The CDR3 has 17 residues. The CDR3 sequence is CASSLLGPRNHGQPQHF. CDR3 nucleotide sequence: TGTGCCAGCAGCTTATTGGGGCCTCGAAACCATGGACAGCCCCAGCATTTT. Based on the CDR3 plus reference TRBV7-8 and TRBJ1-5, the full variable domain is GAGVSQSPRYKVAKRGQDVALRCDPISGHVSLFWYQQALGQGPEFLTYFQNEAQLDKSGLPSDRFFAERPEGSVSTLKIQRTQQEDSAVYLCASSLLGPRNHGQPQHFGDGTRLSIL.

This clone was observed once. The chain employs TRBV19 and TRBJ1-4; D gene uncertain. The V gene's germline CDR1 is LNHDA and CDR2 SQIVND (reference sequence). The CDR3 spans 16 residues. Trimming removed 5 bases from V and 0 bases from J, with 13 bases in between. Here the CDR3 reads CASSSQALATNEKLFF. The CDR3, as DNA: TGTGCCAGTAGTTCTCAGGCACTTGCAACTAATGAAAAACTGTTTTTT.

This clone was seen a few times. The rearrangement links TRBV18 to TRBJ2-7, with 9 nucleotides matching TRBD2. Germline V gene lookup returns CDR1 KGHSH and CDR2 LQKENI. Trimming cost V 2 bases and J 0 bases; bases outside gene matches: 11. The CDR3 is 18 residues long. DNA of the CDR3: TGTGCCAGCTCACCAATGGTAGCGGGAGACCCCACCTCCTACGAGCAGTACTTC. This gives the protein CASSPMVAGDPTSYEQYF.

This sequence joins TRBV11-2 and TRBJ2-5; TRBD1 agrees at 7 bases. Germline loops: CDR1 SGHAT, CDR2 FQNNGV. V was pared by 6 bases and J by 0 bases, with 10 bases of the junction left unmatched. This CDR3 contains 16 residues. The CDR3 sequence is CASRPTGVPYQETQYF. The CDR3, as DNA: TGTGCCAGCAGGCCAACAGGGGTGCCGTACCAAGAGACCCAGTACTTC.

V usage is TRBV18 and J usage is TRBJ2-7, with D possibly TRBD2 on 5 matching bases. With 6 bases removed from V and 7 bases from J, the gap between germline ends came to 10 bases. Germline CDR1 and CDR2: KGHSH and LQKENI. The CDR3 spans 11 residues. The CDR3 DNA follows: TGTGCCAGCTCCACGACGGGAGAGCAGTACTTC. Translating gives CASSTTGEQYF.

The genes are TRBV7-9 and TRBJ2-7; TRBD2 is a possible D gene (6 bases). The V end was cut by 6 bases, the J end by 3 bases, with 15 bases between. This CDR3 spans 14 amino acids. Germline assignment: CDR1 SEHNR and CDR2 FQNEAQ (reference sequence). CDR3 coding DNA: TGTGCCAGCAGGAGGCGGGACGCAAGCTACGAGCAGTACTTC. Its protein product is CASRRRDASYEQYF.

The chain combines TRBV5-1 with TRBJ1-5; D may be TRBD1 (5 bases). The CDR3 is 16 amino acids. Germline V gives CDR1 SGHRS, CDR2 YFSETQ. V was trimmed by 1 base and J by 0 bases, leaving 11 bases between them. The CDR3 spells CASSLTGDYSNQPQHF. The CDR3 nucleotides read TGCGCCAGCAGCTTGACGGGGGACTATAGCAATCAGCCCCAGCATTTT.

This rearrangement joins TRBV4-3 to TRBJ2-7, with a possible D match to TRBD1 (6 bases). This CDR3 is 14 amino acids long. Germline CDR1 LGHNA, CDR2 YSLEER. V was cut by 1 base and J by 3 bases, with 10 bases left in between. DNA of the CDR3: TGCGCCAGCAGCCAAGGGACAGCAAGCTACGAGCAGTACTTC. Its protein product is CASSQGTASYEQYF.